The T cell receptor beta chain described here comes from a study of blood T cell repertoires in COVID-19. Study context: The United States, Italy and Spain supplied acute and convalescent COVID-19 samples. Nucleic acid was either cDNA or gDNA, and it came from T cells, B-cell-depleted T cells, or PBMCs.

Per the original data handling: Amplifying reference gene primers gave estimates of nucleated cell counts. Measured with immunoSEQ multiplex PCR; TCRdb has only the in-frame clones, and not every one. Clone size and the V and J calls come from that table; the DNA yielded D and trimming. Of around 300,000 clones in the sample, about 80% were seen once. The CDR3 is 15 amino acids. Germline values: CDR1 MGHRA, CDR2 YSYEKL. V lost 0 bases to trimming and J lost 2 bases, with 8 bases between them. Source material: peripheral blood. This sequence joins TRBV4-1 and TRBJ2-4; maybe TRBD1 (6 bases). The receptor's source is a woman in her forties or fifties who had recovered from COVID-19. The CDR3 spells CASSQETGTKNIQYF. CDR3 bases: TGCGCCAGCAGCCAAGAAACAGGGACCAAAAACATTCAGTACTTC.